A selection of T cell receptor beta chains follows, all from one sample in a study of Graves' ophthalmopathy and Graves' hyperthyroidism. TCRdb itself ran the multiplex PCR reads through MiXCR, one entry per CDR3 protein. Among approximately 540,000 distinct CDR3 sequences listed, less than 45% were seen once. The sequenced material came from peripheral blood or thyroid tissue (not recorded which). These receptors were taken from an adult man with Graves' hyperthyroidism. CDR3s leave out the opening cysteine and the closing phenylalanine or tryptophan.

J	V	CDR3
TRBJ2-6	TRBV10-3	ASSWDGGGSGANVLT
TRBJ2-5	TRBV5-6	ASSLELAGETQY
TRBJ1-5	TRBV30	AWSPRVSNQPQH
TRBJ1-6	TRBV20-1	SARWVGSPYNSPLH
TRBJ2-2	TRBV3-1	ASSQDLGSELTGELF
TRBJ1-1	TRBV5-8	ASSLWETEAF
TRBJ2-6	TRBV3-1	ASSQFTVYRAGANVLT
TRBJ1-4	TRBV14	ASSQVRTGGDGKLF
TRBJ1-2	TRBV7-2	ASSLRQLYGYT
TRBJ1-2	TRBV6-1	ASSEWGQKRVHYGYT
TRBJ1-4	TRBV20-1	SARDAGTAF
TRBJ2-7	TRBV7-8	ASSLANVDYEQY
TRBJ1-2	TRBV7-9	ASSPDPRDRGGGYT
TRBJ2-6	TRBV7-3	ASSLRASGGQSSGANVLT
TRBJ1-2	TRBV9	ATQRRGQGAGGYT
TRBJ2-7	TRBV19	ASSRRSGTGILEQY
TRBJ2-7	TRBV12-3/TRBV12-4	ASSMAVSYEQY
-	TRBV7-3	ASSSTREAEQF
TRBJ1-5	TRBV6-5	ASYFSRVSNQPQH
TRBJ1-1	TRBV18	ASSPGDRRNTEAF
TRBJ1-1	TRBV14	ASSQDITGGEAF
TRBJ1-1	TRBV29-1	SVRTGGGEAF
TRBJ1-2	TRBV2	ASSMTGVNGYT
TRBJ2-5	TRBV11-2	ASSLVPKETQY
TRBJ2-7	TRBV7-2	ASSFRTSGRAFEQY
TRBJ1-6	TRBV10-3	AISPGTGVSPLH
TRBJ1-2	TRBV7-2	ASSPFGSGYT
TRBJ2-6	TRBV10-3	AISTGANVLT
TRBJ1-4	TRBV3-1	ASSQVFRDGDEKLF
TRBJ1-6	TRBV29-1	SVDSGTDSLSSYNSPLH
TRBJ1-3	TRBV19	ASSMGHISGNTIY
TRBJ2-5	TRBV24-1	ATSDFGTGKETQY
TRBJ1-5	TRBV2	ASSEWYRGNQPQH
TRBJ2-7	TRBV6-1	ASSEAQGSYEQY
TRBJ1-4	TRBV4-2	ASSQDTASTNEKLF
TRBJ2-3	TRBV5-1	ASSFAGTSTDTQY
TRBJ2-7	TRBV12-3/TRBV12-4	AGTTRQGYEQY
TRBJ1-2	TRBV12-3/TRBV12-4	ASSFRWDGYT
TRBJ2-2	TRBV27	ASTGSGELF
TRBJ1-2	TRBV10-3	AISESEGGYT
TRBJ1-2	TRBV29-1	SVAGGAGYGYT
TRBJ2-2	TRBV19	ASRRGTLVAGELF
TRBJ2-7	TRBV7-9	ASGGVGTSGGGGEQY
TRBJ2-2	TRBV29-1	SDLQGAGGELF
TRBJ2-5	TRBV5-1	ASSTLAGTQY
TRBJ1-1	TRBV29-1	SVEVGGVTEAF
TRBJ1-3	TRBV3-1	ASSPTYSGNTIY
TRBJ2-2	TRBV6-6	ASSFPRVSATGELF
TRBJ2-5	TRBV25-1	ASSASGYPPRQETQY
TRBJ2-2	TRBV7-9	ASSSRSSRGPNTGELF
TRBJ1-5	TRBV9	ASSTGVGNQPQH
TRBJ2-2	TRBV6-5	ASRSTGGADTGELF
TRBJ2-7	TRBV28	ASSPLRPYEQY
TRBJ1-3	TRBV24-1	ATSDPTGPSGNTIY
TRBJ1-5	TRBV10-3	AISEDSLEGARGNQPQH